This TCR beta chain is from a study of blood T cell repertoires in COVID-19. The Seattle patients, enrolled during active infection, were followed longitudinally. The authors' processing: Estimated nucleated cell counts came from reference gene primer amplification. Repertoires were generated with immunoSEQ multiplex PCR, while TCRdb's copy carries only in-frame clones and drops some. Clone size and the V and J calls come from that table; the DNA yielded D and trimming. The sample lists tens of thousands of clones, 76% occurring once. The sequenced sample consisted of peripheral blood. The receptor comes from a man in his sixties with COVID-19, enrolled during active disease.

CDR3 amino acids: CASSLVRGSYEQYF. The DNA of the CDR3 is TGTGCCAGCAGTTTGGTGAGAGGGTCCTACGAGCAGTACTTC. V is TRBV6-2 or TRBV6-3 and J is TRBJ2-7; D possibly corresponds to TRBD2 (5 bases). The CDR3 is 14 amino acids. Germline lookup yields CDR1 MNHEY and CDR2 SVGEGT. Trimming cost V 4 bases and J 1 base, with 11 bases left between them.